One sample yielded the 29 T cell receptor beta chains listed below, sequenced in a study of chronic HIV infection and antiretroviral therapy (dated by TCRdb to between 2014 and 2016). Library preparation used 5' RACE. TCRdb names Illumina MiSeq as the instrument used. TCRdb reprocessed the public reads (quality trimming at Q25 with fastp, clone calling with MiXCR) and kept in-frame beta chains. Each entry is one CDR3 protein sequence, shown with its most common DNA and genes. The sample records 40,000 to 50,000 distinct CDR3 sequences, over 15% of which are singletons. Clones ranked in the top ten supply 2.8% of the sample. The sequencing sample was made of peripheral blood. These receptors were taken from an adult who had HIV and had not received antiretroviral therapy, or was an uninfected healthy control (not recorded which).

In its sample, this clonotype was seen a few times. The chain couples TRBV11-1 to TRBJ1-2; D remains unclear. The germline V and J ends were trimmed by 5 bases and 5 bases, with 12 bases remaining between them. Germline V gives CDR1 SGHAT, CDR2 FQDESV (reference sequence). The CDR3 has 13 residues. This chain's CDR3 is CASSANQEYGYTF. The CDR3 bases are TGTGCCAGCAGCGCTAATCAGGAGTATGGCTACACCTTC.

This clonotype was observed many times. CDR3 protein: CASSVGQGATQYF. CDR3 DNA: TGTGCCAGCTCAGTGGGACAGGGCGCGACCCAGTACTTC. This chain joins TRBV18 and TRBJ2-5; 9 nucleotides line up with TRBD1. Trimming cost V 5 bases and J 7 bases; bases outside gene matches: 5. Germline CDR1 and CDR2: KGHSH and LQKENI. CDR3 length: 13 residues.

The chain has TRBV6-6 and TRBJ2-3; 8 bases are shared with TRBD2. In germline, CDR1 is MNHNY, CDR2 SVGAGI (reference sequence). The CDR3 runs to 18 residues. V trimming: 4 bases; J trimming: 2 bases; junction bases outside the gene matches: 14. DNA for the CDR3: TGTGCCAGCAGTTCCGAATCGATACTAGCGGAGACCACAGATACGCAGTATTTT. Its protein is CASSSESILAETTDTQYF.

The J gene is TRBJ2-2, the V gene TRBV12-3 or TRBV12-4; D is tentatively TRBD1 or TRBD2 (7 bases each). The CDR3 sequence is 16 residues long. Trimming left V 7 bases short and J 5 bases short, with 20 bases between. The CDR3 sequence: CASNLMTQGGTGELFF. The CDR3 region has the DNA TGTGCCAGCAACTTAATGACCCAGGGGGGGACCGGGGAGCTGTTTTTT.

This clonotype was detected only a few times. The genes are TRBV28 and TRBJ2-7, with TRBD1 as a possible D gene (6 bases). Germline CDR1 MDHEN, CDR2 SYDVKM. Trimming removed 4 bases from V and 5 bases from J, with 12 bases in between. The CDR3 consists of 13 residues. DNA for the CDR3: TGTGCCAGCAGTTGGAGACAGGTCGACGAGCAGTACTTC. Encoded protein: CASSWRQVDEQYF.

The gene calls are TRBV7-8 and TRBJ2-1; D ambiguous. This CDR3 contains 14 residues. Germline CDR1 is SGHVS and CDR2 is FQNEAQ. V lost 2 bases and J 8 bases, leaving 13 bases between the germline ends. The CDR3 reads CASSLKTTPDEQFF. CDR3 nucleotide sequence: TGTGCCAGCAGCTTAAAAACTACCCCCGATGAGCAGTTCTTC.

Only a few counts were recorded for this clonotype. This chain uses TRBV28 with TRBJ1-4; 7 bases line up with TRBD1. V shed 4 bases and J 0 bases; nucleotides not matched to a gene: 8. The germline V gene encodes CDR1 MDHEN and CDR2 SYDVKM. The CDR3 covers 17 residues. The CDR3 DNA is TGTGCCAGCAGTTCTGTTGAGGGGGCCGCAACTAATGAAAAACTGTTTTTT. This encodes CASSSVEGAATNEKLFF.

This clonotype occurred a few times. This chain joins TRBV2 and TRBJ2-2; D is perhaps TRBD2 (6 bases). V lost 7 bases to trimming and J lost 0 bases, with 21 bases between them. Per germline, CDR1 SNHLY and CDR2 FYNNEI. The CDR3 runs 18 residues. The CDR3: CASKLRAGLLTNTGELFF. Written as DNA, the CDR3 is TGTGCCAGCAAGTTACGAGCGGGCCTCCTTACGAACACCGGGGAGCTGTTTTTT.

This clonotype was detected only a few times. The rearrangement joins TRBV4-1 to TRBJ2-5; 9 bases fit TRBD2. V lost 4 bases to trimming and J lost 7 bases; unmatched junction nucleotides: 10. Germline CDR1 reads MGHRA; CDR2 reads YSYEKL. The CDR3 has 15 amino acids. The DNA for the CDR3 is TGCGCCAGCAGCCCCGAGCGGGAGGCCCGTAGGACCCAGTACTTC. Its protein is CASSPEREARRTQYF.

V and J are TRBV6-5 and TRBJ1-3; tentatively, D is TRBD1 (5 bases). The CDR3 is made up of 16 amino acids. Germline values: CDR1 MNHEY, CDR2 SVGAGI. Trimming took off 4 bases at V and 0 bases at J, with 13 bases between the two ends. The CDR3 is CASSSRDLFSGNTIYF. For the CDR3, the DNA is TGTGCCAGCAGTTCCCGGGACCTCTTCTCTGGAAACACCATATATTTT.

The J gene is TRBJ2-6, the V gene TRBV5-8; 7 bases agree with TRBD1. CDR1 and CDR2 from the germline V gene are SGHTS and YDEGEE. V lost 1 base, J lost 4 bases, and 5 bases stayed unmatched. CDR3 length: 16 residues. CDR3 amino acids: CASSLIQGPGANVLTF. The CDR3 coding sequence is TGTGCCAGCAGCTTGATACAGGGGCCCGGGGCCAACGTCCTGACTTTC. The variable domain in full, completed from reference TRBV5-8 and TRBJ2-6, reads EAGVTQSPTHLIKTRGQQATLRCSPISGHTSVYWYQQALGLGLQFLLWYDEGEERNRGNFPPRFSGRQFPNYSSELNVNALELEDSALYLCASSLIQGPGANVLTFGAGSRLTVL.

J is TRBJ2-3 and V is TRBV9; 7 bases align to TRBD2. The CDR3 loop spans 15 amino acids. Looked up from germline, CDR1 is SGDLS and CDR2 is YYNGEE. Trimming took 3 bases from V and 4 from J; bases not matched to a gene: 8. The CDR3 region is CASSEGGSRADTQYF. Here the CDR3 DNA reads TGTGCCAGCAGCGAGGGAGGGAGTAGGGCAGATACGCAGTATTTT.

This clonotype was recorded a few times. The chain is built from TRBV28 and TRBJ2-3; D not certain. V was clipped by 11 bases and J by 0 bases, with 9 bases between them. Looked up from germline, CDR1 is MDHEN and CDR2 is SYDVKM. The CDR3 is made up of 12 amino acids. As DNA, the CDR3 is TGTGCCCTTGGACCGAGCACAGATACGCAGTATTTT. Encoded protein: CALGPSTDTQYF.

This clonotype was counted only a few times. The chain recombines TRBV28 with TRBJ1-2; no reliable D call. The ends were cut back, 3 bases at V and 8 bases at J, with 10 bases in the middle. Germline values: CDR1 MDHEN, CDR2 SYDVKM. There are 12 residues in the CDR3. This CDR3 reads CASSFFLGGYTF. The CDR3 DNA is TGTGCCAGCAGTTTTTTTTTAGGGGGCTACACCTTC.

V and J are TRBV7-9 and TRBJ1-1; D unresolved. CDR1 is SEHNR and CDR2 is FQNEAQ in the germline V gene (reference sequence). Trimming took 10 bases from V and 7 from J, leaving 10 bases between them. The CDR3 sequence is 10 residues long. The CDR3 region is CATQKFEAFF. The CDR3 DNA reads TGTGCCACCCAGAAGTTTGAAGCTTTCTTT.

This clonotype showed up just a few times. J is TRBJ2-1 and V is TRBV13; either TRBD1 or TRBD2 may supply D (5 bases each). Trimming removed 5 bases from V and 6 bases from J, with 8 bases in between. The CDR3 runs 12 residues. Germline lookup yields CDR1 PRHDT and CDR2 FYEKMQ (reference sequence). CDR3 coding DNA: TGTGCCAGCAGCCGGGGCGTCAATGAGCAGTTCTTC. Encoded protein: CASSRGVNEQFF.

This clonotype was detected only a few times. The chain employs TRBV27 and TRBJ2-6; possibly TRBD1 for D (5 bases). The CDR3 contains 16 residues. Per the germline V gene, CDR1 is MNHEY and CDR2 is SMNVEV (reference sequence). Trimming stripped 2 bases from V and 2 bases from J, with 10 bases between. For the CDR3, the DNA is TGTGCCAGCAGTTTACTTCAGGGTCCTGGGGCCAACGTCCTGACTTTC. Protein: CASSLLQGPGANVLTF. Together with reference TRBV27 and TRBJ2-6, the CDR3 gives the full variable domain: EAQVTQNPRYLITVTGKKLTVTCSQNMNHEYMSWYRQDPGLGLRQIYYSMNVEVTDKGDVPEGYKVSRKEKRNFPLILESPSPNQTSLYFCASSLLQGPGANVLTFGAGSRLTVL.

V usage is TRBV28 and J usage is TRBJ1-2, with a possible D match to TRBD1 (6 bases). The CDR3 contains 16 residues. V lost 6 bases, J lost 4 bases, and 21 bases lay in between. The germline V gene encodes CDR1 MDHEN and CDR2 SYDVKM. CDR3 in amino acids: CASRIGGGAPGYGYTF. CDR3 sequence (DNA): TGTGCCAGCAGGATAGGTGGGGGGGCGCCTGGCTATGGCTACACCTTC.

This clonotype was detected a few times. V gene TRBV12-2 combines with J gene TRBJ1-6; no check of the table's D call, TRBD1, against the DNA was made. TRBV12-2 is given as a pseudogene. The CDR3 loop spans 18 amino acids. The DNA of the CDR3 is TGTGCAAGTCGCTTCCGGGCAACCTCGAGCTCCTATAATTCACCCCTCCACTTT. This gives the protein CASRFRATSSSYNSPLHF.

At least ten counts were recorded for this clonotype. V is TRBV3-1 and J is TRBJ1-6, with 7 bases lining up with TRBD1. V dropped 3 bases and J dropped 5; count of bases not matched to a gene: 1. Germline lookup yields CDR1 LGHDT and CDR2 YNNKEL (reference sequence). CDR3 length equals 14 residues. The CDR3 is CASSHGTDNSPLHF. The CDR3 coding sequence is TGTGCCAGCAGCCACGGGACAGATAATTCACCCCTCCACTTT.

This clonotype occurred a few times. CDR3 DNA: TGTGCCAGCAGCACACAAGCGGGAGGGCCGACAGATACGCAGTATTTT. Translating it yields CASSTQAGGPTDTQYF. V is TRBV7-2 and J is TRBJ2-3, with 10 nucleotides matching TRBD2. With V trimmed by 5 bases and J by 3 bases, 8 bases remained unmatched. Germline CDR1 is SGHTA and CDR2 is FQGNSA. This CDR3 is 16 amino acids long.

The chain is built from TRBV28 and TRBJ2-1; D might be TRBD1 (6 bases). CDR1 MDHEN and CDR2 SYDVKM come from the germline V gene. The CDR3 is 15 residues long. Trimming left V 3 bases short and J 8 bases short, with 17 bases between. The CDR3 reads CASSLEIGGGDEQFF. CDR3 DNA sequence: TGTGCCAGCAGTTTGGAGATTGGTGGGGGCGATGAGCAGTTCTTC.

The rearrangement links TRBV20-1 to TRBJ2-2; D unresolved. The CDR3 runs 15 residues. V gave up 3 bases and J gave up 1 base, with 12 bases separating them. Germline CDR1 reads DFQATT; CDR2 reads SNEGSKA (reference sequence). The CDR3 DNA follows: TGCAGTGCTAGGGCCAGAGGCGTGAACACCGGGGAGCTGTTTTTT. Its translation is CSARARGVNTGELFF.

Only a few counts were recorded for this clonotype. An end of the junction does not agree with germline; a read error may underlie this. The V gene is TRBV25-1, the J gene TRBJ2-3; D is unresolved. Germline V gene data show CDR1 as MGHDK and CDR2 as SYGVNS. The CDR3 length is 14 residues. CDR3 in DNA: TGTGCCAGCAGTCCCCAAGGTCCCACAAATACGCAGTATTTT. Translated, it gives CASSPQGPTNTQYF.

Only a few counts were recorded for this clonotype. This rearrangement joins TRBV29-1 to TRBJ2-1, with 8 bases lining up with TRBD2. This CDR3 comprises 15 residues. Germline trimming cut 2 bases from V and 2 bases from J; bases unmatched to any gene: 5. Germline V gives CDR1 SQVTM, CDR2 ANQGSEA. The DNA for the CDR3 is TGCAGCGTTGAAATTAGCGGGGCCCCCTACAATGAGCAGTTCTTC. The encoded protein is CSVEISGAPYNEQFF.

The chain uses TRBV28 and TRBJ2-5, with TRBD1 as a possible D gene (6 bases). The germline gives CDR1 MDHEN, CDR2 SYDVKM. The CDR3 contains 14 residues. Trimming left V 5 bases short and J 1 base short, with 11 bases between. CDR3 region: CASSTHRVQETQYF. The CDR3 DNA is TGTGCCAGCAGTACTCACAGGGTCCAAGAGACCCAGTACTTC.

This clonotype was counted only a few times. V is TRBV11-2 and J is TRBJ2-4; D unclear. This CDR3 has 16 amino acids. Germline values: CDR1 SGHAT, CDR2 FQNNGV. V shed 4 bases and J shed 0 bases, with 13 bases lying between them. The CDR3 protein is CASSSTWRGAKNIQYF. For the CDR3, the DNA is TGTGCCAGCAGCTCTACGTGGCGAGGAGCCAAAAACATTCAGTACTTC.

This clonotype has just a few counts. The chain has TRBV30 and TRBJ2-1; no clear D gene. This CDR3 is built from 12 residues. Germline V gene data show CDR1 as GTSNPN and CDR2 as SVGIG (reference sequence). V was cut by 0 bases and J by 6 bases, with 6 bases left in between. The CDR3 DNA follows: TGTGCCTGGAGTGTATGGGGCAATGAGCAGTTCTTC. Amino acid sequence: CAWSVWGNEQFF.

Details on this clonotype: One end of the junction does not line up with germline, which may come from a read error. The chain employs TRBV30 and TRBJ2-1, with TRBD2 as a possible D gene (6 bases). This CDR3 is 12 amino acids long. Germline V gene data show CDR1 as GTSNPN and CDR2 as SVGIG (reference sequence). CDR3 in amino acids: CTWSDSGVEQFF. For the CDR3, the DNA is TGTACCTGGAGTGATTCGGGGGTAGAGCAGTTCTTC.